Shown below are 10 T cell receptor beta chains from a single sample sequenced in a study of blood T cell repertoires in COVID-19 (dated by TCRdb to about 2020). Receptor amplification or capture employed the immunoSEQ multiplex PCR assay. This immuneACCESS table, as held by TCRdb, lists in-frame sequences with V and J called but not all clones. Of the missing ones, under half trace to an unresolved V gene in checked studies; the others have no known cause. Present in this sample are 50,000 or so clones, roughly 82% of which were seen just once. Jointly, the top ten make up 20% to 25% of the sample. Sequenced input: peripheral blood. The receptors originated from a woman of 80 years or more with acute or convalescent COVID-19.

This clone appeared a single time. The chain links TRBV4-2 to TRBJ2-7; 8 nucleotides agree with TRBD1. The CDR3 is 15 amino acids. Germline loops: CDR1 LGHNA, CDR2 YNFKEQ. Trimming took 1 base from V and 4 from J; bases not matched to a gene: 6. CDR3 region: CASSQVQGARYEQYF. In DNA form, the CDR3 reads TGTGCCAGCAGCCAAGTTCAGGGGGCAAGATACGAGCAGTACTTC.

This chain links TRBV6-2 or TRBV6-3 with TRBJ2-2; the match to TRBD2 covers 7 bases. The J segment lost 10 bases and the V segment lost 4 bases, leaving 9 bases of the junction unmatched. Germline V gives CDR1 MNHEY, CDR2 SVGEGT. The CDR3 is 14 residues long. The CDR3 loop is CASSFGLVGAELFF. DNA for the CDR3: TGTGCCAGCAGTTTTGGACTAGTTGGGGCGGAGCTGTTTTTT.

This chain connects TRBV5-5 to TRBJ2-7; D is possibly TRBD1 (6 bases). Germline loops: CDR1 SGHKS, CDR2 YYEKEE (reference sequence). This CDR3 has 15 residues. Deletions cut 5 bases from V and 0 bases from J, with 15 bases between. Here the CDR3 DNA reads TGTGCCAGCAGGCCGGACAGCCAGTTCTCCTACGAGCAGTACGTC. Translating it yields CASRPDSQFSYEQYV.

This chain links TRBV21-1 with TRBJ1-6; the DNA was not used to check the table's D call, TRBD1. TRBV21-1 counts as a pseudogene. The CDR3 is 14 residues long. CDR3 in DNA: TGTGCCAGCAGGAAGACAAATGTCGATTCACCCCTCCACTTT. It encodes CASRKTNVDSPLHF.

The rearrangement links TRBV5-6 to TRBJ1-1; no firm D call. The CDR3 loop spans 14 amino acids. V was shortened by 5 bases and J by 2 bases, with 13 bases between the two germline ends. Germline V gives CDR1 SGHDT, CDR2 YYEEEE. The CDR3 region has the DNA TGTGCCAGCAGTTTTACAGCAATCAACACTGAAGCTTTCTTT. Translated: CASSFTAINTEAFF.

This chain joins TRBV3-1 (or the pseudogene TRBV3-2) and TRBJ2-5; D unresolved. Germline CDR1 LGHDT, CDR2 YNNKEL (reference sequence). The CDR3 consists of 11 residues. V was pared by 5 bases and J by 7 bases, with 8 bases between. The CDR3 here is CASSITGTQYF. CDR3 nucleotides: TGTGCCAGCAGCATAACGGGGACCCAGTACTTC.

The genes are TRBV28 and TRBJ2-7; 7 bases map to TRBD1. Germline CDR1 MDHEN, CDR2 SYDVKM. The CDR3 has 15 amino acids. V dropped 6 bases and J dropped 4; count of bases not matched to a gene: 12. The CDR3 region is CASSTRGDRAYEQYF. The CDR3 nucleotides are TGTGCCAGCAGCACAAGGGGTGACAGGGCGTACGAGCAGTACTTC.

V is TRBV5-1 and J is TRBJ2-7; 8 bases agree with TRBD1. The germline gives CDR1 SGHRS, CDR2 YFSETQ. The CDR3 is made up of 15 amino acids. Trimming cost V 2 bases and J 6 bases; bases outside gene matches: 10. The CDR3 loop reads CASSLSGRGQREQYF. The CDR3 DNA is TGCGCCAGCAGCTTATCGGGCAGGGGGCAGCGCGAGCAGTACTTC.

CDR3: CASSIRHYSSYNEQFF. CDR3 DNA: TGTGCCAGTAGTATCAGGCATTATAGCTCCTACAATGAGCAGTTCTTC. This chain uses TRBV19 with TRBJ2-1; no reliable D call. The CDR3 is 16 amino acids. Germline values: CDR1 LNHDA, CDR2 SQIVND (reference sequence). V shed 3 bases and J shed 0 bases, with 12 bases lying between them.

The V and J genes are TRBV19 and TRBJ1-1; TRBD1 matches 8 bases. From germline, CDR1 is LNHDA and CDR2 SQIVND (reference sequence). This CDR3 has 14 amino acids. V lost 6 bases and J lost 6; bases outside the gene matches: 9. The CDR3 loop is CASRTGEISSEAFF. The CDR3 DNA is TGTGCCAGTAGGACAGGGGAAATCAGCTCTGAAGCTTTCTTT.